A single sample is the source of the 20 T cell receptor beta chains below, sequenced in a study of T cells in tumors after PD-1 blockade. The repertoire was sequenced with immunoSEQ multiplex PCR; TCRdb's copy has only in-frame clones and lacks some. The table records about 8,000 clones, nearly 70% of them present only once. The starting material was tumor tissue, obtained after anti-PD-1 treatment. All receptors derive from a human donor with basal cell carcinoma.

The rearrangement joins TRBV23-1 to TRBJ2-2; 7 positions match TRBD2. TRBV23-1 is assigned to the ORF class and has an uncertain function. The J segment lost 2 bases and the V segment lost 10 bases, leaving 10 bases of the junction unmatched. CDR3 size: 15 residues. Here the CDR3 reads CANVEWDYNTGELFF. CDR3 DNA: TGCGCCAACGTAGAATGGGACTATAACACCGGGGAGCTGTTTTTT.

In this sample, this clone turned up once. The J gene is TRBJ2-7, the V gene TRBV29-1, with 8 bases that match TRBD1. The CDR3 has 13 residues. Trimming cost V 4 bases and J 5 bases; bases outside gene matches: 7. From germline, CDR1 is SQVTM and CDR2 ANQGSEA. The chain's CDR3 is CSVVRTGNNEQYF. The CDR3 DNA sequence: TGCAGCGTTGTTCGGACAGGGAACAACGAGCAGTACTTC.

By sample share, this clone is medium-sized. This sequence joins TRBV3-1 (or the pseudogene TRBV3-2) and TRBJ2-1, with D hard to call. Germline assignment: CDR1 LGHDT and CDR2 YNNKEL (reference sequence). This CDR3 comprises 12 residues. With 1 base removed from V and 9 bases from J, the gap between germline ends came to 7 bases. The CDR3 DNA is TGTGCCAGCAGCCAAGGGGCACGTGAGCAGTTCTTC. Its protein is CASSQGAREQFF.

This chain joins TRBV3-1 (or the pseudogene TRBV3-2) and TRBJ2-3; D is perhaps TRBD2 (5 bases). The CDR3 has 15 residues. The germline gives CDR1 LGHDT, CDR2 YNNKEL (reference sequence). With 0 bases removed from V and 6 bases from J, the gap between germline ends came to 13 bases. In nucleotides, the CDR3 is TGTGCCAGCAGCCAAGATATGGTTGGCGGGGATACGCAGTATTTT. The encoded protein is CASSQDMVGGDTQYF.

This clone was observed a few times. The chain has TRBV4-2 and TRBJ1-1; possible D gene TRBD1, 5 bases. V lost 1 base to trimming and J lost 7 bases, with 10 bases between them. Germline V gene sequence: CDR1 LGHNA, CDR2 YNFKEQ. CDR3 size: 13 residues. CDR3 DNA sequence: TGTGCCAGCAGCCAAGCGAGGGGCGGTGAAGCTTTCTTT. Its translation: CASSQARGGEAFF.

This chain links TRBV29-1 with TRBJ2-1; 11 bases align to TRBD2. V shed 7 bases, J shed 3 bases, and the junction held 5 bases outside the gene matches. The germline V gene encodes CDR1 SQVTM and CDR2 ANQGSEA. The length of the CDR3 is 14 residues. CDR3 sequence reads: CSERLAGSYNEQFF. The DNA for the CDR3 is TGCAGCGAAAGACTAGCGGGGAGCTACAATGAGCAGTTCTTC.

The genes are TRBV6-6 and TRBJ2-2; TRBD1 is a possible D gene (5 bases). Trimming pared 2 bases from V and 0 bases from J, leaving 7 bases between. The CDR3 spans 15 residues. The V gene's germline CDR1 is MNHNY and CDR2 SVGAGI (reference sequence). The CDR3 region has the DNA TGTGCCAGCAGTTACGCGACAGCGAACACCGGGGAGCTGTTTTTT. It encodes CASSYATANTGELFF.

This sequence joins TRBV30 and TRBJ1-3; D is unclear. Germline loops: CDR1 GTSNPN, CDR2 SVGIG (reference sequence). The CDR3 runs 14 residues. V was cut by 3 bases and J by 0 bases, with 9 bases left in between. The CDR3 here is CAWRPKISGNTIYF. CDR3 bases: TGTGCCTGGAGGCCTAAGATCTCTGGAAACACCATATATTTT.

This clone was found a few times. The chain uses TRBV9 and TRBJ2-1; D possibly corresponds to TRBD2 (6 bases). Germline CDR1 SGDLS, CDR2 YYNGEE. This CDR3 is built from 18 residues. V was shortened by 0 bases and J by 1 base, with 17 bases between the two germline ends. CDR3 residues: CASSVVGISGGSYNEQFF. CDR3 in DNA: TGTGCCAGCAGCGTAGTCGGGATTAGCGGAGGTTCCTACAATGAGCAGTTCTTC.

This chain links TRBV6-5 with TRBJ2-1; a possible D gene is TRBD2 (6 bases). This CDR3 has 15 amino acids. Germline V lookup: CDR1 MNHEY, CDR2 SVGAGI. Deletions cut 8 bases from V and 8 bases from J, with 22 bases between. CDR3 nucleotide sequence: TGTGCCAGCTCTCGCCGCCTAGCGTCCGCTCATGAGCAGTTCTTC. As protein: CASSRRLASAHEQFF.

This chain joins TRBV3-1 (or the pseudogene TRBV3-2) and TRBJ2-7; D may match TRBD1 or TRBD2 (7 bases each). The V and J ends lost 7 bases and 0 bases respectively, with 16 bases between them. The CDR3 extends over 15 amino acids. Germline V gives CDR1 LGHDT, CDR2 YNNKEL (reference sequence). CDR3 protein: CASTEERDSSYEQYF. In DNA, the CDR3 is TGTGCCAGCACCGAAGAGCGGGACAGCTCCTACGAGCAGTACTTC.

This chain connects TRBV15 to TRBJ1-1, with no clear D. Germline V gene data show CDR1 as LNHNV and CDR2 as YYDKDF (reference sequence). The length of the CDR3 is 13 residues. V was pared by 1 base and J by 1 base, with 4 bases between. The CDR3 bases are TGTGCCACCAGCAGAGGATCGAACACTGAAGCTTTCTTT. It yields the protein CATSRGSNTEAFF.

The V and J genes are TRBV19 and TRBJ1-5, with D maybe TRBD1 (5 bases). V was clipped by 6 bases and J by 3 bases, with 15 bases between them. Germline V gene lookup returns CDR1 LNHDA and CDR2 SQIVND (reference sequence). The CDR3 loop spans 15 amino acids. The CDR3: CASSPIRGYNQPQHF. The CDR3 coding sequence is TGTGCCAGTAGCCCGATTAGGGGCTACAATCAGCCCCAGCATTTT.

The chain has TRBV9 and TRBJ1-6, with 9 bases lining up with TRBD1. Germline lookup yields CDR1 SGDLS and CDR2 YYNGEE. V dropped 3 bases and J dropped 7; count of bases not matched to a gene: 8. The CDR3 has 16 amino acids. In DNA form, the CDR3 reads TGTGCCAGCAGCGCAACAGGGGGCCCGTACAATTCACCCCTCCACTTT. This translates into CASSATGGPYNSPLHF. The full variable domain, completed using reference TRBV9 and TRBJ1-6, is DSGVTQTPKHLITATGQRVTLRCSPRSGDLSVYWYQQSLDQGLQFLIQYYNGEERAKGNILERFSAQQFPDLHSELNLSSLELGDSALYFCASSATGGPYNSPLHFGNGTRLTVT.

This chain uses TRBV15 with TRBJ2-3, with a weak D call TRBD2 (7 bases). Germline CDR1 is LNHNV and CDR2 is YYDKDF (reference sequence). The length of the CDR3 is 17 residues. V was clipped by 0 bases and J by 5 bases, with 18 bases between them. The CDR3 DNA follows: TGTGCCACCAGCAGAGAGGTTGGGCGGGGGCCCCAAGATACGCAGTATTTT. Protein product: CATSREVGRGPQDTQYF. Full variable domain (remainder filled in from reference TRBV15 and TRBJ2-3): DAMVIQNPRYQVTQFGKPVTLSCSQTLNHNVMYWYQQKSSQAPKLLFHYYDKDFNNEADTPDNFQSRRPNTSFCFLDIRSPGLGDTAMYLCATSREVGRGPQDTQYFGPGTRLTVL.

CDR3 in amino acids: CASSPSGTSGQETQYF. CDR3 coding DNA: TGCGCCAGCAGCCCGTCCGGGACTAGCGGCCAAGAGACCCAGTACTTC. The V call is TRBV5-1, the J call TRBJ2-5; 11 positions agree with TRBD2. The CDR3 is 16 residues long. V lost 4 bases to trimming and J lost 1 base; unmatched junction nucleotides: 6. Germline CDR1 reads SGHRS; CDR2 reads YFSETQ.

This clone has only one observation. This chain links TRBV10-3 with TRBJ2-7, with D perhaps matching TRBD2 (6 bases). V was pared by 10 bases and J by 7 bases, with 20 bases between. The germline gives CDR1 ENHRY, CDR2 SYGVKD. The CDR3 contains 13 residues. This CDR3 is CATAGTAPQEQYF. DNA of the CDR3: TGTGCCACCGCCGGGACTGCCCCCCAGGAGCAGTACTTC.

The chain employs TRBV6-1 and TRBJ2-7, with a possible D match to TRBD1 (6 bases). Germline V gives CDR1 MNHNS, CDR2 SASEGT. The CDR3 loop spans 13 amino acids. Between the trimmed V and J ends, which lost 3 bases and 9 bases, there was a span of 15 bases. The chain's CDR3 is CASSDDQGRVQYF. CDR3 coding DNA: TGTGCCAGCAGTGATGACCAGGGGAGAGTGCAGTACTTC.

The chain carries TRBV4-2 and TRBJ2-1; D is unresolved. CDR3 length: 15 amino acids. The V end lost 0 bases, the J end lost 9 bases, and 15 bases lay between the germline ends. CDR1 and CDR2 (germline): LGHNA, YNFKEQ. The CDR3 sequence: CASSQDLGESGEQFF. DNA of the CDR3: TGTGCCAGCAGCCAAGATCTTGGGGAATCCGGTGAGCAGTTCTTC.

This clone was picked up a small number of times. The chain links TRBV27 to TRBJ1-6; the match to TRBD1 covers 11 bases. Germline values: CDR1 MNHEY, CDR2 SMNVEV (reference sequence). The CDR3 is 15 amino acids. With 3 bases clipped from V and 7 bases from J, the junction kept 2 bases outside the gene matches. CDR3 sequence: CASSFGTGGNSPLHF. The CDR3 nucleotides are TGTGCCAGCAGTTTTGGGACAGGGGGAAATTCACCCCTCCACTTT.